This T cell receptor beta chain was profiled in a study of CXCR3-negative and CXCR3-positive naive CD8 T cells. Whole-study results and caveats: CXCR3-expressing naive cells carried TRB CDR3s more hydrophobic than those of CXCR3-negative naive cells.

The sorting of each CD8+ T cell subset was done in triplicate, at 250,000 to 300,000 cells each. The CDR3 consists of 15 residues. UMI-labeled 5' RACE yielded the TRB cDNA libraries. Using the 5' RACE reads, TCRdb records one entry per CDR3 protein without DNA. This table lists tens of thousands of distinct CDR3 sequences. Concerning this clonotype itself: Antigen unknown.

The source of this sequence is a human donor in good health. Some clones in this sample may be carry-over from other donors' samples. Sequencing was performed on naive CXCR3+ CD8+ T cells from blood. Subset noted: CD45RO-CCR7+CD27+CD95- naive CD8+ T cells expressing CXCR3 (TNR3+). The chain is built from TRBV12-3 or TRBV12-4 and TRBJ2-5; TCRdb designates TRBD2, a call that cannot be tested without DNA. The CDR3 spells CASSLASGGAETQYF.